The sequence of this T cell receptor (beta chain) was determined in a study of regulatory T cells in long-lasting Graves disease. The CDR3 runs to 17 residues. Germline lookup yields CDR1 MNHEY and CDR2 SVGEGT. V lost 6 bases, J lost 5 bases, and 15 bases stayed unmatched. Time point reported: newly diagnosed GD, antithyroid drugs for less than 3 months. PBMCs provided the RNA from which the TCR library was made. Relying on iRepertoire HTBI primers and Arm-PCR of CDR3 regions, the team built TCR beta libraries. One entry per CDR3 protein results from TCRdb running MiXCR on the multiplex PCR reads. The sample contains hundreds of thousands of distinct CDR3 sequences, 16% of which appear only once. The data were also submitted as part of a second study, on T cells in Graves' hyperthyroidism and ophthalmopathy.

This clonotype was obtained from a woman younger than 45 with Graves disease. The chain uses TRBV6-2 or TRBV6-3 and TRBJ1-4; TRBD1 agrees at 7 bases. The source material was peripheral blood mononuclear cells (PBMCs), sampled at new diagnosis, from a patient treated with antithyroid drugs. The CDR3 spells CASSLLGRGRGNEKLFF. The DNA for the CDR3 is TGTGCCAGCAGCTTATTGGGGAGGGGCAGGGGGAATGAAAAACTGTTTTTT.